The next 3 T cell receptor beta chains were all read from a single sample in a study of cytotoxic CD8 clonotypes in ibrutinib-treated CLL. Assay used: immunoSEQ multiplex PCR; TCRdb lists only in-frame clones, some missing. The sample lists some 140,000 clones, 79% seen once, with 9.5% to 15% in the top ten. Sample: PBMCs, taken after 12 months of ibrutinib treatment. Source of these receptors: a human donor with chronic lymphocytic leukemia.

The V gene is TRBV7-8, the J gene TRBJ1-1; weak D call: TRBD1 (6 bases). The CDR3 is made up of 15 amino acids. The germline V gene has CDR1 SGHVS and CDR2 FQNEAQ. Trimming removed 4 bases at V and 3 bases at J, with 15 bases between. This CDR3 reads CASSWAHREDTEAFF. The CDR3 region has the DNA TGTGCCAGCAGCTGGGCCCACAGGGAGGACACTGAAGCTTTCTTT.

The genes are TRBV5-1 and TRBJ2-1, with 9 bases that match TRBD2. The J segment lost 8 bases and the V segment lost 6 bases, leaving 12 bases of the junction unmatched. The germline V gene encodes CDR1 SGHRS and CDR2 YFSETQ. The CDR3 is 15 residues long. CDR3 DNA: TGCGCCAGCAATATTGCCGGGACTAGCTCAGATGAGCAGTTCTTC. It specifies CASNIAGTSSDEQFF.

The V gene is TRBV5-4, the J gene TRBJ2-1, with TRBD2 matching over 7 bases. Germline lookup yields CDR1 SGHNT and CDR2 YYREEE (reference sequence). V gave up 0 bases and J gave up 7 bases; unmatched junction bases: 10. The CDR3 spans 16 residues. CDR3: CASSLGTSGDYNEQFF. Written as DNA, the CDR3 is TGTGCCAGCAGCTTGGGAACTAGTGGGGACTATAATGAGCAGTTCTTC.